The 26 T cell receptor beta chains below all came from one sample that was sequenced in a study of control samples from healthy donors and cancer patients. The method was immunoSEQ multiplex PCR; TCRdb's version includes in-frame clones alone and lacks a portion of them. The data contain 170,000 or so clones, approximately 92% of them seen just once; the ten biggest clones take up more than 1.1%. The sample consisted of blood. These receptors all come from a man aged 18-30 years in good health.

The CDR3 DNA reads as TGCGCCAGCAGAAAAACAGGGAACACCGGGGAGCTGTTTTTT. It is translated as CASRKTGNTGELFF. The chain links TRBV10-2 to TRBJ2-2; TRBD1 is a possible D gene (5 bases). Deletions cut 6 bases from V and 1 base from J, with 9 bases between. Germline V gene lookup returns CDR1 WSHSY and CDR2 SAAADI. CDR3 length: 14 residues.

To note about this clone: The sample carries other DNA sequences with the same CDR3. V and J are TRBV25-1 and TRBJ1-4, with 9 bases fitting TRBD1. There are 17 residues in the CDR3. The ends lost 5 bases at V and 3 bases at J; junction bases unmatched: 10. Per the germline V gene, CDR1 is MGHDK and CDR2 is SYGVNS. The CDR3 region has the DNA TGTGCCAGCAGTTTACCGGGACAGGGAACGTCTAATGAAAAACTGTTTTTT. Translation gives CASSLPGQGTSNEKLFF.

The V gene is TRBV27, the J gene TRBJ2-3; TRBD2 aligns across 8 bases. CDR3 size: 16 residues. Germline V gene data show CDR1 as MNHEY and CDR2 as SMNVEV (reference sequence). Trimming at V came to 6 bases and at J to 0 bases, leaving 8 bases not matched to a gene. CDR3 bases: TGTGCCAGCAGCTCCCACACTAGCGGCAGCACAGATACGCAGTATTTT. Translated: CASSSHTSGSTDTQYF.

This chain links TRBV9 with TRBJ1-3; no clear D gene. CDR3 size: 17 residues. V was clipped by 4 bases and J by 0 bases, with 17 bases between them. Germline V CDR1 and CDR2: SGDLS, YYNGEE. The CDR3 DNA is TGTGCCAGCAGCAAAGGACCAGTTTGGCCCTCTGGAAACACCATATATTTT. This translates into CASSKGPVWPSGNTIYF.

The chain employs TRBV11-2 and TRBJ2-2, with D uncertain. The V gene lost 0 bases and the J gene lost 0 bases, with 5 bases spanning the gap. The germline gives CDR1 SGHAT, CDR2 FQNNGV. The CDR3 consists of 15 residues. The CDR3 DNA is TGTGCCAGCAGCTTAGAGTACGCGAACACCGGGGAGCTGTTTTTT. It codes for CASSLEYANTGELFF.

V is TRBV4-1 and J is TRBJ2-5; tentatively, D is TRBD1 or TRBD2 (5 bases each). There are 14 residues in the CDR3. The V end lost 0 bases, the J end lost 7 bases, and 12 bases lay between the germline ends. Germline V gene data show CDR1 as MGHRA and CDR2 as YSYEKL. CDR3 region: CASSQDGGSGTQYF. CDR3 nucleotide sequence: TGCGCCAGCAGCCAAGATGGGGGTTCTGGGACCCAGTACTTC.

The chain is built from TRBV12-3 or TRBV12-4 and TRBJ1-2, with D possibly matching TRBD1 (6 bases). The length of the CDR3 is 13 residues. Deletions cut 7 bases from V and 5 bases from J, with 14 bases between. As DNA, the CDR3 is TGTGCCAGCACAAACAGGGCTGGGTATGGCTACACCTTC. It codes for CASTNRAGYGYTF.

This chain's CDR3 is CASSLGQGMNTEAFF. As DNA, the CDR3 is TGTGCCAGCAGCCTTGGACAGGGGATGAACACTGAAGCTTTCTTT. J is TRBJ1-1 and V is TRBV7-9; the match to TRBD1 covers 9 bases. Germline V CDR1 and CDR2: SEHNR, FQNEAQ (reference sequence). V trimming: 5 bases; J trimming: 0 bases; junction bases outside the gene matches: 4. This CDR3 comprises 15 residues.

The chain combines TRBV3-1 (or the pseudogene TRBV3-2) with TRBJ1-1; D ambiguous. The CDR3 covers 13 residues. The germline V gene encodes CDR1 LGHDT and CDR2 YNNKEL (reference sequence). Trimming removed 1 base at V and 7 bases at J, with 10 bases between. CDR3 loop: CASSQGLQSEAFF. CDR3 nucleotides: TGTGCCAGCAGCCAAGGTCTACAGAGTGAAGCTTTCTTT.

The rearrangement links TRBV5-1 to TRBJ2-3; D is undetermined. CDR1 SGHRS and CDR2 YFSETQ come from the germline V gene. The CDR3 totals 15 residues. Trimming pared 4 bases from V and 0 bases from J, leaving 12 bases between. CDR3 in amino acids: CASSRGLLSTDTQYF. The CDR3 DNA reads as TGCGCCAGCAGCAGAGGTCTTCTCAGCACAGATACGCAGTATTTT.

The chain recombines TRBV24-1 with TRBJ2-1; TRBD2 matches at 7 bases. V shed 3 bases, J shed 6 bases, and the junction held 7 bases outside the gene matches. The CDR3 is 15 amino acids. The V gene's germline CDR1 is KGHDR and CDR2 SFDVKD. As DNA, the CDR3 is TGTGCCACCAGTGATGGGCCTTCGGGGGGCAATGAGCAGTTCTTC. This translates into CATSDGPSGGNEQFF.

The genes are TRBV28 and TRBJ1-2, with D perhaps matching TRBD1 (5 bases). Trimming shortened V by 5 bases and J by 5 bases, and 18 bases separated the two germline ends. Germline CDR1 reads MDHEN; CDR2 reads SYDVKM. The CDR3 is 15 amino acids. The CDR3 nucleotides are TGTGCCAGCAGTGTAACCGGGGGGGGATTTTATGGCTACACCTTC. Translation gives CASSVTGGGFYGYTF.

The chain couples TRBV9 to TRBJ2-2; D tentatively fits TRBD1 or TRBD2 (6 bases each). The CDR3 sequence is 15 residues long. CDR1 SGDLS and CDR2 YYNGEE come from the germline V gene. V dropped 4 bases and J dropped 3 bases, with 13 bases sitting between them. The CDR3 sequence: CASSLMGGDTGELFF. The CDR3 nucleotides are TGTGCCAGCAGCCTCATGGGGGGCGACACCGGGGAGCTGTTTTTT.

The genes are TRBV6-5 and TRBJ2-7; D is perhaps TRBD1 (5 bases). From germline, CDR1 is MNHEY and CDR2 SVGAGI. This CDR3 is built from 12 residues. V was trimmed by 6 bases and J by 6 bases, leaving 12 bases between them. The CDR3 DNA reads as TGTGCCAGCAGGGCAGCTACAGGCGAGCAGTACTTC. Protein product: CASRAATGEQYF.

The chain joins TRBV6-2 or TRBV6-3 to TRBJ1-1; tentative D call: TRBD1 (5 bases). Per germline, CDR1 MNHEY and CDR2 SVGEGT. The CDR3 has 13 amino acids. Deletions cut 4 bases from V and 6 bases from J, with 12 bases between. The CDR3 DNA follows: TGTGCCAGCAGTTTCGGGACGTACGCTGAAGCTTTCTTT. Translated, it gives CASSFGTYAEAFF.

This clone was seen a handful of times. The CDR3 nucleotides are TGTGCCACAACGGCGGGGGTAGATTCACCCCTCCACTTT. Translation gives CATTAGVDSPLHF. V and J are TRBV19 and TRBJ1-6; weak D call: TRBD1 (5 bases). Germline loops: CDR1 LNHDA, CDR2 SQIVND (reference sequence). The V and J ends lost 10 bases and 8 bases respectively, with 15 bases between them. This CDR3 has 13 residues.

This chain links TRBV7-9 with TRBJ2-7, with 7 bases aligning to TRBD2. The J segment lost 0 bases and the V segment lost 3 bases, leaving 5 bases of the junction unmatched. Germline lookup yields CDR1 SEHNR and CDR2 FQNEAQ (reference sequence). This CDR3 region has 15 residues. The CDR3 is CASSFGGGLSYEQYF. As DNA, the CDR3 is TGTGCCAGCAGCTTTGGCGGGGGACTCTCCTACGAGCAGTACTTC.

This chain joins TRBV5-5 and TRBJ2-2; 8 positions match TRBD1. From germline, CDR1 is SGHKS and CDR2 YYEKEE (reference sequence). V dropped 3 bases and J dropped 3; count of bases not matched to a gene: 4. This CDR3 contains 15 residues. CDR3 DNA sequence: TGTGCCAGCAGCTGGGTGGACAGGGACACCGGGGAGCTGTTTTTT. Its translation: CASSWVDRDTGELFF.

The V and J genes are TRBV6-5 and TRBJ2-1; D call uncertain. V lost 6 bases, J lost 0 bases, and 9 bases lay in between. Germline V gene sequence: CDR1 MNHEY, CDR2 SVGAGI. The CDR3 runs to 14 residues. CDR3 amino acids: CASSRRVSYNEQFF. As DNA, the CDR3 is TGTGCCAGCAGCCGCCGGGTCTCCTACAATGAGCAGTTCTTC.

The CDR3 spells CASSQGRDRAFF. The CDR3 nucleotides are TGTGCCAGCTCACAAGGCAGGGATCGGGCTTTCTTT. This chain joins TRBV18 and TRBJ1-1; perhaps TRBD1 as D (5 bases). From germline, CDR1 is KGHSH and CDR2 LQKENI. The CDR3 has 12 amino acids. Between the trimmed V and J ends, which lost 4 bases and 11 bases, there was a span of 14 bases.

The genes are TRBV7-9 and TRBJ2-2; TRBD1 is a possible D gene (5 bases). V lost 5 bases and J 6 bases, leaving 10 bases between the germline ends. The CDR3 has 13 residues. CDR1 and CDR2 (germline): SEHNR, FQNEAQ (reference sequence). CDR3 sequence: CASSIAGPGELFF. DNA of the CDR3: TGTGCCAGCAGCATTGCAGGGCCCGGGGAGCTGTTTTTT. The variable domain in full, completed from reference TRBV7-9 and TRBJ2-2, reads DTGVSQNPRHKITKRGQNVTFRCDPISEHNRLYWYRQTLGQGPEFLTYFQNEAQLEKSRLLSDRFSAERPKGSFSTLEIQRTEQGDSAMYLCASSIAGPGELFFGEGSRLTVL.

J is TRBJ1-1 and V is TRBV5-4; 9 nucleotides match TRBD1. Looked up from germline, CDR1 is SGHNT and CDR2 is YYREEE (reference sequence). The CDR3 contains 14 residues. V was clipped by 2 bases and J by 4 bases; unmatched bases: 3. In nucleotides, the CDR3 is TGTGCCAGCAGCTTTTCGGACAGGGGCACTGAAGCTTTCTTT. Translated, it gives CASSFSDRGTEAFF. Combining the CDR3 with reference TRBV5-4 and TRBJ1-1 gives the whole variable domain ETGVTQSPTHLIKTRGQQVTLRCSSQSGHNTVSWYQQALGQGPQFIFQYYREEENGRGNFPPRFSGLQFPNYSSELNVNALELDDSALYLCASSFSDRGTEAFFGQGTRLTVV.

The chain employs TRBV3-1 (or the pseudogene TRBV3-2) and TRBJ2-3; 7 bases are a match to TRBD1. The CDR3 sequence is 14 residues long. Germline CDR1 reads LGHDT; CDR2 reads YNNKEL (reference sequence). After removal of 1 base from V and 5 bases from J, the junction contained 3 bases not matched to a gene. CDR3 residues: CASSQVQGKDTQYF. The CDR3 DNA sequence: TGTGCCAGCAGCCAAGTACAGGGGAAAGATACGCAGTATTTT.

The chain recombines TRBV25-1 with TRBJ2-5; 8 nucleotides match TRBD1. The V gene end was trimmed by 2 bases and the J gene end by 7 bases; junction bases not matched to a gene: 12. Germline assignment: CDR1 MGHDK and CDR2 SYGVNS. CDR3 length: 16 residues. CDR3 DNA sequence: TGTGCCAGCAGTGAAGGCGGCAGGGGGCAGATTTCGACCCAGTACTTC. Translating it yields CASSEGGRGQISTQYF.

The rearrangement joins TRBV12-5 to TRBJ2-3; D call uncertain. Germline assignment: CDR1 LGHNT and CDR2 FRNRAP. The V gene lost 0 bases and the J gene lost 5 bases, with 3 bases spanning the gap. This CDR3 has 12 residues. For the CDR3, the DNA is TGTGCTAGTGGTTTGGTAATAGATACGCAGTATTTT. Translation: CASGLVIDTQYF.

This chain links TRBV28 with TRBJ1-2; 10 bases align to TRBD1. The germline V gene has CDR1 MDHEN and CDR2 SYDVKM. The CDR3 covers 15 residues. V was pared by 4 bases and J by 2 bases, with 4 bases of the junction left unmatched. This CDR3 reads CASSSGQGRNYGYTF. CDR3 nucleotides: TGTGCCAGCAGTTCGGGACAGGGGCGGAACTATGGCTACACCTTC.